The T cell receptor beta chain under discussion was sequenced for a study of CD8 T cells in ankylosing spondylitis. Study results and limitations: Disease-associated clonotypes exhibited CD8+ identity and were relatively infrequent in peripheral blood. Significant enrichment of disease-linked clones was reported in matched ankylosing spondylitis synovial fluid. Blood of patients with ankylosing spondylitis appeared to be characterized by a TCR beta motif of about eight highly homologous variants.

TCRdb called the 5' RACE reads again in MiXCR, with one record for every CDR3 protein. The table lists about 360,000 distinct CDR3 sequences, 20% of them singletons. A note on this clonotype: Its target is unknown.

The sequence came from a male donor with ankylosing spondylitis or in good health (not recorded which). Sequenced: blood, either unsorted or a sorted T cell fraction (not recorded which).

The CDR3 nucleotides are TGCAGCGTTACCGGGGGGGGCACTGAAGCTTTCTTT. This translates into CSVTGGGTEAFF. The rearrangement joins TRBV29-1 to TRBJ1-1; perhaps TRBD1 as D (5 bases). V gave up 5 bases and J gave up 4 bases, with 11 bases separating them. This CDR3 contains 12 residues. CDR1 SQVTM and CDR2 ANQGSEA come from the germline V gene.